A single sample is the source of the 5 T cell receptor beta chains below, sequenced in a study of OX40 agonist ivuxolimab in advanced cancers. Only in-frame clones appear in the TCRdb table, and some are missing; sequencing was by immunoSEQ multiplex PCR. The sample consists of 50,000 to 65,000 clones, roughly 89% of them appearing once. This material consisted of CD4+ or CD8+ T cells sorted from blood, taken in a trial of the OX40 agonist ivuxolimab. Source of these receptors: an adult with an advanced solid tumor such as melanoma, head and neck, liver or kidney cancer.

This clone was detected once. The chain has TRBV10-1 and TRBJ2-1; 12 bases map to TRBD1. The germline gives CDR1 WNHNN, CDR2 SYGVQD (reference sequence). This CDR3 is built from 15 residues. The V and J ends lost 6 bases and 7 bases, in that order; junction bases with no gene match: 7. CDR3 residues: CASSWDRGRGNEQFF. The CDR3 DNA sequence: TGCGCCAGCAGCTGGGACAGGGGGCGAGGTAATGAGCAGTTCTTC.

The chain is built from TRBV2 and TRBJ1-2; D call uncertain. The V end was cut by 7 bases, the J end by 7 bases, with 16 bases between. Germline V gene lookup returns CDR1 SNHLY and CDR2 FYNNEI. This CDR3 contains 13 residues. This chain's CDR3 is CASMSGIEGGYTF. The DNA for the CDR3 is TGTGCCAGCATGAGCGGAATTGAGGGTGGCTACACCTTC.

This sequence joins TRBV7-9 and TRBJ2-7, with D uncertain. This CDR3 region has 12 residues. Germline CDR1 reads SEHNR; CDR2 reads FQNEAQ (reference sequence). Trimming cost V 0 bases and J 5 bases, with 5 bases left between them. CDR3 residues: CASSLARDEQYF. CDR3 DNA sequence: TGTGCCAGCAGCTTAGCAAGGGACGAGCAGTACTTC.

This chain connects TRBV27 to TRBJ2-4; D is uncertain. Trimming stripped 5 bases from V and 8 bases from J, with 10 bases between. This CDR3 contains 12 residues. The germline gives CDR1 MNHEY, CDR2 SMNVEV (reference sequence). The CDR3 DNA follows: TGTGCCAGCAGTCAACGTTCGGACATTCAGTACTTC. This sequence encodes CASSQRSDIQYF.

This chain connects TRBV28 to TRBJ2-1; TRBD2 is a possible D gene (6 bases). Trimming left V 2 bases short and J 6 bases short, with 8 bases between. Germline CDR1 reads MDHEN; CDR2 reads SYDVKM. The CDR3 is made up of 13 amino acids. CDR3 DNA: TGTGCCAGCAGTTTAAGGGACTTCAATGAGCAGTTCTTC. Translated, it gives CASSLRDFNEQFF. Based on the CDR3 plus reference TRBV28 and TRBJ2-1, the full variable domain is DVKVTQSSRYLVKRTGEKVFLECVQDMDHENMFWYRQDPGLGLRLIYFSYDVKMKEKGDIPEGYSVSREKKERFSLILESASTNQTSMYLCASSLRDFNEQFFGPGTRLTVL.